This T cell receptor (beta chain) stems from a study of beta chain features in type 1 diabetes. Expressed TCRB transcripts were sequenced, since all the RNA that had been isolated was reverse transcribed. Per sample, stem cell-like memory T cell libraries averaged roughly 960,000 reads. Measured with immunoSEQ multiplex PCR; TCRdb has only the in-frame clones, and not every one. The table has around 53,000 clones, roughly 63% seen once; the top ten hold 0.25% to 0.35%. The authors sorted CD4+ naive, central memory, regulatory and stem cell-like memory cells via CD45RO/CCR7/CD25/CD127/CD95/CD27. Whole-study results and caveats: Shortening of TCRB CDR3s, moderate but significant, appeared in all four CD4+ subsets of Type 1 diabetes patients. When VDJ junctions were examined, type 1 diabetes patients showed fewer insertions and more deletions. It was possible that PCR favored shorter templates, equally so in patients and controls.

About this clone itself: Its target is not known.

Per the germline V gene, CDR1 is SGHTA and CDR2 is FQGTGA. The CDR3 loop spans 14 amino acids. Trimming cost V 1 base and J 6 bases, with 10 bases left between them. The sequenced material came from stem cell memory CD4+ T cells from blood. This sequence joins TRBV7-3 and TRBJ2-1; no firm D call. The sequence was obtained from a woman aged 30 to 39 with type 1 diabetes. The CDR3 spells CASSLRANSNEQFF. The CDR3 bases are TGTGCCAGCAGCTTAAGGGCTAACTCCAATGAGCAGTTCTTC.